These 29 T cell receptor beta chains came from one sample sequenced in a study of shared clonotypes between healthy human individuals. Assay used: immunoSEQ multiplex PCR; TCRdb lists only in-frame clones, some missing. This sample has some 2 million clones; approximately 95% occur once, and the top ten carry 1.1%. The naive CD8 fraction comprised CD45RO-negative cells positively selected for CCR7 and excluded terminally differentiated effector memory CD45RA+ cells. The sample taken for sequencing was naive CD8+ T cells sorted from blood. These receptors came from a man aged 18 to 30 in good health.

To note about this clone: Additional DNA sequences in this sample encode the identical CDR3. The rearrangement links TRBV2 to TRBJ2-1, with 9 bases matching TRBD2. Germline V CDR1 and CDR2: SNHLY, FYNNEI. The CDR3 consists of 14 residues. Losses at the gene ends were 6 bases for V and 4 bases for J; bases not matched to a gene: 4. For the CDR3, the DNA is TGTGCCAGCAGCCGGCTAGCGGGGTACAATGAGCAGTTCTTC. Its translation: CASSRLAGYNEQFF.

This chain links TRBV27 with TRBJ2-7; TRBD1 agrees at 7 bases. This CDR3 is 15 amino acids long. Germline CDR1 reads MNHEY; CDR2 reads SMNVEV (reference sequence). J was trimmed by 2 bases and V by 4 bases; bases with no gene match: 8. The CDR3, as DNA: TGTGCCAGCAGTTGGGGCAGGGGGTTCGCCTACGAGCAGTACTTC. As protein: CASSWGRGFAYEQYF.

The chain links TRBV6-5 to TRBJ2-1; D call uncertain. The V gene's germline CDR1 is MNHEY and CDR2 SVGAGI. Trimming took off 0 bases at V and 4 bases at J, with 4 bases between the two ends. This CDR3 is 13 amino acids long. The CDR3 region is CASSYSNYNEQFF. In DNA, the CDR3 is TGTGCCAGCAGTTACTCCAATTACAATGAGCAGTTCTTC.

On this clone itself: The DNA is omitted, as the CDR3 cannot be located on it reliably, and the CDR3 follows TCRdb's listing. The J gene is TRBJ1-5, the V gene TRBV6-5; no check of the table's D call, TRBD1, against the DNA was made. The CDR3 contains 15 residues when both ends are counted. In germline, CDR1 is MNHEY, CDR2 SVGAGI. CDR3 loop: CASSSSTVSNQPQHF.

The rearrangement uses TRBV4-1 and TRBJ2-7; D uncertain. Germline loops: CDR1 MGHRA, CDR2 YSYEKL. CDR3 length: 14 residues. V was cut by 0 bases and J by 4 bases, with 10 bases left in between. The CDR3 region has the DNA TGCGCCAGCAGCCAAGATGCAGAATTTTACGAGCAGTACTTC. Translation: CASSQDAEFYEQYF.

The chain has TRBV7-6 and TRBJ2-5, with 9 positions matching TRBD1. V lost 2 bases and J lost 5; bases outside the gene matches: 15. The germline gives CDR1 SGHVS, CDR2 FNYEAQ. The CDR3 is 18 amino acids. CDR3 DNA sequence: TGTGCCAGCAGCTTAAGGGGCCGGGACAGGGTGGAAGTTGAGACCCAGTACTTC. This gives the protein CASSLRGRDRVEVETQYF.

The rearrangement links TRBV2 to TRBJ2-1; no clear D. V lost 7 bases and J lost 4, with 8 bases in between. The germline V gene has CDR1 SNHLY and CDR2 FYNNEI. The CDR3 is 12 amino acids. This CDR3 reads CASKADYNEQFF. CDR3 in DNA: TGTGCCAGCAAGGCAGATTACAATGAGCAGTTCTTC.

The chain is built from TRBV6-5 and TRBJ1-1, with D perhaps TRBD1 (5 bases). Germline values: CDR1 MNHEY, CDR2 SVGAGI. V shed 6 bases and J shed 2 bases, with 10 bases lying between them. This CDR3 comprises 13 residues. The CDR3 protein is CASSQDRNTEAFF. In DNA form, the CDR3 reads TGTGCCAGCAGCCAAGACAGAAACACTGAAGCTTTCTTT.

The gene calls are TRBV2 and TRBJ1-4; TRBD1 might be the D (6 bases). Germline CDR1 and CDR2: SNHLY and FYNNEI. Deletions cut 8 bases from V and 7 bases from J, with 20 bases between. The length of the CDR3 is 15 residues. CDR3 in amino acids: CASRAVDRSFEKLFF. CDR3 DNA: TGTGCCAGCCGAGCCGTGGACAGATCCTTTGAAAAACTGTTTTTT.

The chain uses TRBV7-8 and TRBJ2-7; D might be TRBD1 or TRBD2, each matching 5 bases. V was pared by 2 bases and J by 2 bases, with 19 bases between. The CDR3 has 17 residues. CDR1 SGHVS and CDR2 FQNEAQ come from the germline V gene. As DNA, the CDR3 is TGTGCCAGCAGCTTATTTATTCCGGGGCCTTCCCCCTACGAGCAGTACTTC. It codes for CASSLFIPGPSPYEQYF.

The genes are TRBV29-1 and TRBJ2-2; no reliable D call. CDR1 is SQVTM and CDR2 is ANQGSEA in the germline V gene. V gave up 4 bases and J gave up 1 base, with 7 bases separating them. This CDR3 spans 13 amino acids. As DNA, the CDR3 is TGCAGCGTTGGTGCAAGGAACACCGGGGAGCTGTTTTTT. Residues: CSVGARNTGELFF.

The chain is built from TRBV4-1 and TRBJ1-5; TRBD1 is a possible D gene (5 bases). V gave up 3 bases and J gave up 2 bases, with 14 bases separating them. The CDR3 runs 16 residues. Germline V gene sequence: CDR1 MGHRA, CDR2 YSYEKL. CDR3 bases: TGCGCCAGCAGCCAGGGGGGATGGGCTGGCAATCAGCCCCAGCATTTT. Protein: CASSQGGWAGNQPQHF.

In the case of this clone: Other DNA sequences within the sample encode an identical CDR3. The CDR3 region is CASSPDRTNTGELFF. The CDR3 DNA follows: TGCGCCAGCAGCCCCGACAGAACGAACACCGGGGAGCTGTTTTTT. The V gene is TRBV4-1, the J gene TRBJ2-2; perhaps TRBD1 as D (5 bases). The CDR3 runs to 15 residues. Trimming shortened V by 4 bases and J by 0 bases, and 9 bases separated the two germline ends. Germline loops: CDR1 MGHRA, CDR2 YSYEKL.

The chain carries TRBV19 and TRBJ2-7, with TRBD1 matching 11 bases. The germline V gene encodes CDR1 LNHDA and CDR2 SQIVND (reference sequence). The V segment lost 10 bases and the J segment 7 bases; nucleotides outside the gene matches: 9. CDR3 length: 13 residues. CDR3: CATWDRGVEEQYF. The CDR3 DNA reads as TGTGCCACCTGGGACAGGGGGGTCGAGGAGCAGTACTTC.

The chain links TRBV7-2 to TRBJ2-1; TRBD1 is a possible D gene (6 bases). Trimming stripped 0 bases from V and 8 bases from J, with 14 bases between. Germline CDR1 is SGHTA and CDR2 is FQGNSA. The CDR3 covers 15 residues. Here the CDR3 reads CASSLAQGTQHEQFF. The DNA for the CDR3 is TGTGCCAGCAGCTTAGCTCAGGGGACCCAGCATGAGCAGTTCTTC.

The J gene is TRBJ2-7, the V gene TRBV5-3; possible D gene TRBD1, 5 bases. TRBV5-3 is given ORF status, its function remaining uncertain. There are 17 residues in the CDR3. The V end was cut by 4 bases, the J end by 2 bases, with 22 bases between. CDR3 DNA sequence: TGTGCCAGAAGCCCCCATGGGGCCCAAGAAAAGACCTACGAGCAGTACTTC. It codes for CARSPHGAQEKTYEQYF.

Regarding this clone: Other nucleotide sequences from this sample produce the same CDR3. The genes are TRBV11-3 and TRBJ2-7, with TRBD2 matching over 10 bases. J was trimmed by 0 bases and V by 5 bases; bases with no gene match: 1. The CDR3 contains 14 residues. The germline CDR1 and CDR2 sequences are SGHNT and YENEEA. The CDR3 DNA reads TGTGCCAGCAGCCCTAGCGGGAGCTCCTACGAGCAGTACTTC. This translates into CASSPSGSSYEQYF.

The chain employs TRBV5-6 and TRBJ2-7; the D gene could be TRBD1 or TRBD2 (7 bases each). The CDR3 is 12 residues long. Germline CDR1 reads SGHDT; CDR2 reads YYEEEE. The germline V and J ends were trimmed by 7 bases and 11 bases, with 19 bases remaining between them. The CDR3 DNA reads TGTGCCAGCTCCCCAGGGGGGGGAACAGAGTACTTC. It yields the protein CASSPGGGTEYF.

This chain links TRBV7-6 with TRBJ2-3; D might be TRBD2 (6 bases). This CDR3 spans 18 amino acids. CDR1 is SGHVS, CDR2 FNYEAQ, per germline. V was pared by 2 bases and J by 2 bases, with 20 bases between. CDR3 DNA: TGTGCCAGCAGCTTAATGAGTTCTAGCGAGGAATCCACAGATACGCAGTATTTT. As protein: CASSLMSSSEESTDTQYF.

The chain combines TRBV4-1 with TRBJ2-7, with 8 bases identical to TRBD2. CDR3 length equals 15 residues. The junction had 6 bases not matched to a gene; V was cut back by 1 base and J by 4 bases. The germline V gene has CDR1 MGHRA and CDR2 YSYEKL. CDR3 DNA sequence: TGCGCCAGCAGCCAAGGTGATAGCGGGGCGTACGAGCAGTACTTC. Residues: CASSQGDSGAYEQYF.

This sequence joins TRBV4-3 and TRBJ1-3; no definite D call. Deletions cut 0 bases from V and 0 bases from J, with 6 bases between. The CDR3 covers 15 residues. Germline V gives CDR1 LGHNA, CDR2 YSLEER. Here the CDR3 DNA reads TGCGCCAGCAGCCAAGATAAGGACTCTGGAAACACCATATATTTT. Translated, it gives CASSQDKDSGNTIYF.

This rearrangement joins TRBV7-9 to TRBJ1-1; 8 bases map to TRBD1. Per germline, CDR1 SEHNR and CDR2 FQNEAQ (reference sequence). The CDR3 has 15 amino acids. V lost 1 base and J lost 4; bases outside the gene matches: 5. The CDR3 protein is CASSLGKTGGTEAFF. DNA for the CDR3: TGTGCCAGCAGCTTAGGGAAAACAGGGGGCACTGAAGCTTTCTTT.

The rearrangement uses TRBV7-9 and TRBJ2-5, with D possibly matching TRBD2 (5 bases). CDR1 and CDR2 from the germline V gene are SEHNR and FQNEAQ (reference sequence). There are 15 residues in the CDR3. Trimming took 3 bases from V and 5 from J, leaving 16 bases between them. The CDR3 region is CASSLRIEGWETQYF. DNA of the CDR3: TGTGCCAGCAGCTTGAGAATTGAGGGTTGGGAGACCCAGTACTTC.

For the CDR3, the DNA is TGTGCCAGCAGCGTAAGCGGGGACAGGGACGAGCAGTACTTC. Translation: CASSVSGDRDEQYF. The chain uses TRBV9 and TRBJ2-7, with TRBD1 matching 9 bases. This CDR3 is built from 14 residues. CDR1 and CDR2 from the germline V gene are SGDLS and YYNGEE. V lost 1 base to trimming and J lost 5 bases; unmatched junction nucleotides: 4.

V usage is TRBV6-5 and J usage is TRBJ1-6, with a possible D match to TRBD1 (5 bases). The CDR3 sequence is 14 residues long. V lost 2 bases and J lost 6, with 8 bases in between. Germline-derived CDR1 and CDR2 are MNHEY and SVGAGI. CDR3 bases: TGTGCCAGCAGTTACAGGGGATTTAATTCACCCCTCCACTTT. Amino acid sequence: CASSYRGFNSPLHF.

This clone was seen only once. The CDR3 coding sequence is TGCGCCAGCAGTGGTACCAAGTACACCGGGGAGCTGTTTTTT. Encoded protein: CASSGTKYTGELFF. V gene TRBV10-1 combines with J gene TRBJ2-2; D is unclear. Germline CDR1 WNHNN, CDR2 SYGVQD (reference sequence). There are 14 residues in the CDR3. V was clipped by 4 bases and J by 3 bases, with 9 bases between them.

CDR3 nucleotides: TGTGCCAGCAGTGATGGTAGCGGGGAACCCTACGAGCAGTACTTC. Its protein product is CASSDGSGEPYEQYF. V usage is TRBV2 and J usage is TRBJ2-7, with TRBD2 identical over 8 bases. V lost 3 bases and J lost 2; bases outside the gene matches: 6. The length of the CDR3 is 15 residues. Germline CDR1 SNHLY, CDR2 FYNNEI.

The V call is TRBV27, the J call TRBJ2-7; 8 positions agree with TRBD1. The germline V gene has CDR1 MNHEY and CDR2 SMNVEV (reference sequence). V gave up 3 bases and J gave up 3 bases; unmatched junction bases: 7. The CDR3 runs 15 residues. The chain's CDR3 is CASSLAQGAHYEQYF. In DNA, the CDR3 is TGTGCCAGCAGTTTGGCCCAGGGGGCACACTACGAGCAGTACTTC.

J is TRBJ2-7 and V is TRBV30; TRBD1 matches 7 bases. CDR1 is GTSNPN and CDR2 is SVGIG in the germline V gene (reference sequence). The length of the CDR3 is 15 residues. V shed 3 bases, J shed 2 bases, and the junction held 10 bases outside the gene matches. The CDR3 is CAWSQTGTATYEQYF. The CDR3 DNA is TGTGCCTGGAGCCAGACCGGGACAGCCACCTACGAGCAGTACTTC.